One and the same sample provided the 16 T cell receptor beta chains below, sequenced in a study of cytomegalovirus exposure and HLA in healthy donors. Measured with immunoSEQ multiplex PCR; TCRdb has only the in-frame clones, and not every one. The sample lists some 240,000 clones; 75% to 90% were seen once. What was sequenced was PBMCs. The source of these receptors is a woman aged 18-35 years in good health and CMV-seronegative.

This rearrangement joins TRBV28 to TRBJ2-7, with 9 bases fitting TRBD1. The V segment lost 5 bases and the J segment 5 bases; nucleotides outside the gene matches: 13. Germline CDR1 reads MDHEN; CDR2 reads SYDVKM. The CDR3 spans 16 residues. The CDR3 protein is CASSPIPGQGGDEQYF. In DNA form, the CDR3 reads TGTGCCAGCAGTCCAATACCGGGACAGGGTGGCGACGAGCAGTACTTC.

V gene TRBV2 combines with J gene TRBJ2-1; TRBD2 matches at 9 bases. This CDR3 has 12 amino acids. Germline trimming cut 5 bases from V and 12 bases from J; bases unmatched to any gene: 5. The V gene's germline CDR1 is SNHLY and CDR2 FYNNEI. CDR3 region: CASSKGLAMQFF. DNA for the CDR3: TGTGCCAGCAGTAAAGGACTAGCGATGCAGTTCTTC.

The CDR3 region has the DNA TGTGCCAGCAGCCCCGGGACAGGGAAAAGCTACGGCTACACCTTC. Its translation: CASSPGTGKSYGYTF. The V and J genes are TRBV7-3 and TRBJ1-2; 9 bases line up with TRBD1. Germline values: CDR1 SGHTA, CDR2 FQGTGA. This CDR3 is 15 amino acids long. V shed 5 bases and J 8 bases; nucleotides not matched to a gene: 12.

V usage is TRBV5-8 and J usage is TRBJ1-5; D call uncertain. The germline CDR1 and CDR2 sequences are SGHTS and YDEGEE. V was cut by 4 bases and J by 9 bases, with 11 bases left in between. The CDR3 loop spans 12 amino acids. CDR3 residues: CASSPDLSPQHF. CDR3 in DNA: TGTGCCAGCAGCCCGGACTTGTCGCCCCAGCATTTT. Using reference TRBV5-8 and TRBJ1-5 for the parts outside the CDR3, the full variable domain is EAGVTQSPTHLIKTRGQQATLRCSPISGHTSVYWYQQALGLGLQFLLWYDEGEERNRGNFPPRFSGRQFPNYSSELNVNALELEDSALYLCASSPDLSPQHFGDGTRLSIL.

This chain connects TRBV6-1 to TRBJ2-7, with D possibly matching TRBD2 (6 bases). The germline V and J ends were trimmed by 6 bases and 7 bases, with 19 bases remaining between them. The CDR3 spans 14 residues. CDR1 and CDR2 from the germline V gene are MNHNS and SASEGT. The CDR3 is CASRILAAEGEQYF. CDR3 sequence (DNA): TGTGCCAGCAGGATATTAGCGGCCGAGGGGGAGCAGTACTTC.

The chain links TRBV2 to TRBJ2-1, with D tentatively TRBD2 (6 bases). This CDR3 has 13 amino acids. Per germline, CDR1 SNHLY and CDR2 FYNNEI. V lost 3 bases, J lost 8 bases, and 11 bases lay in between. The CDR3 reads CASSDGGVDEQFF. The CDR3 coding sequence is TGTGCCAGCAGTGACGGCGGGGTAGATGAGCAGTTCTTC.

The CDR3 DNA is TGCGCCAGCAGCTTGCCCAGACTAGCGGGAGGCTGGAGCTCCTACAATGAGCAGTTCTTC. It encodes CASSLPRLAGGWSSYNEQFF. The chain is built from TRBV5-1 and TRBJ2-1; TRBD2 aligns across 13 bases. V was pared by 1 base and J by 0 bases, with 10 bases of the junction left unmatched. The CDR3 loop spans 20 amino acids. Per the germline V gene, CDR1 is SGHRS and CDR2 is YFSETQ. The full variable domain, in which reference TRBV5-1 and TRBJ2-1 provide the parts outside the CDR3, is KAGVTQTPRYLIKTRGQQVTLSCSPISGHRSVSWYQQTPGQGLQFLFEYFSETQRNKGNFPGRFSGRQFSNSRSEMNVSTLELGDSALYLCASSLPRLAGGWSSYNEQFFGPGTRLTVL.

The V call is TRBV28, the J call TRBJ2-1, with 11 positions matching TRBD1. The CDR3 loop spans 13 amino acids. Germline lookup yields CDR1 MDHEN and CDR2 SYDVKM. V lost 8 bases and J lost 10; bases outside the gene matches: 7. CDR3 in amino acids: CASGQGALAEQFF. The CDR3 DNA sequence: TGTGCCAGCGGACAGGGGGCGTTGGCCGAGCAGTTCTTC.

This rearrangement joins TRBV5-1 to TRBJ2-2; 8 bases fit TRBD2. The V gene end was trimmed by 4 bases and the J gene end by 7 bases; junction bases not matched to a gene: 9. CDR1 is SGHRS and CDR2 is YFSETQ in the germline V gene. The CDR3 runs 15 residues. CDR3 in amino acids: CASSPGGAMGGELFF. The CDR3 DNA reads TGCGCCAGCAGCCCGGGAGGGGCAATGGGCGGGGAGCTGTTTTTT.

This chain joins TRBV9 and TRBJ1-2; D is unclear. Germline V gene data show CDR1 as SGDLS and CDR2 as YYNGEE. V lost 3 bases and J lost 4, with 10 bases in between. The CDR3 is 13 residues long. As DNA, the CDR3 is TGTGCCAGCAGCGACGGAGCTTCCTATGGCTACACCTTC. Translated: CASSDGASYGYTF.

This rearrangement joins TRBV9 to TRBJ1-1, with D perhaps matching TRBD1 (5 bases). The CDR3 spans 14 residues. Germline V CDR1 and CDR2: SGDLS, YYNGEE. V dropped 0 bases and J dropped 1 base, with 7 bases sitting between them. The DNA of the CDR3 is TGTGCCAGCAGCGTAGAGGGGAGGAACACTGAAGCTTTCTTT. Translating gives CASSVEGRNTEAFF.

The table lists this clone with a few counts. The rearrangement links TRBV15 to TRBJ2-7; 13 positions match TRBD2. The CDR3 is made up of 15 amino acids. V gave up 1 base and J gave up 5 bases; unmatched junction bases: 2. Germline V gene sequence: CDR1 LNHNV, CDR2 YYDKDF (reference sequence). As DNA, the CDR3 is TGTGCCACCAGCAGAGGGACTAGCGGGAGTGACGAGCAGTACTTC. It specifies CATSRGTSGSDEQYF.

The chain combines TRBV5-1 with TRBJ1-1; 7 bases are shared with TRBD1. The CDR3 spans 15 residues. J gave up 1 base and V 4 bases, and 7 bases lay outside the gene matches. Germline CDR1 reads SGHRS; CDR2 reads YFSETQ. DNA of the CDR3: TGCGCCAGCAGCACGGCGGGACAGAGGAACACTGAAGCTTTCTTT. The encoded protein is CASSTAGQRNTEAFF. Full variable domain (remainder filled in from reference TRBV5-1 and TRBJ1-1): KAGVTQTPRYLIKTRGQQVTLSCSPISGHRSVSWYQQTPGQGLQFLFEYFSETQRNKGNFPGRFSGRQFSNSRSEMNVSTLELGDSALYLCASSTAGQRNTEAFFGQGTRLTVV.

This clone was detected once. The chain uses TRBV6-4 and TRBJ2-3; D perhaps matches TRBD2 (5 bases). Germline CDR1 reads MRHNA; CDR2 reads SNTAGT. This CDR3 is 15 amino acids long. Between the trimmed V and J ends, which lost 3 bases and 2 bases, there was a span of 12 bases. CDR3 bases: TGTGCCAGCAGTGAGAGGACGGGGTCCACAGATACGCAGTATTTT. Amino acids: CASSERTGSTDTQYF.

The chain recombines TRBV28 with TRBJ2-7; 10 nucleotides agree with TRBD2. The V and J ends lost 4 bases and 7 bases, in that order; junction bases with no gene match: 16. CDR1 MDHEN and CDR2 SYDVKM come from the germline V gene. The CDR3 contains 17 residues. DNA of the CDR3: TGTGCCAGCAGTTCCACCCTCTCCCTAGCGGGAGATAGGGAGCAGTACTTC. It specifies CASSSTLSLAGDREQYF.

The chain links TRBV27 to TRBJ2-1; unclear D gene. CDR1 is MNHEY and CDR2 is SMNVEV in the germline V gene (reference sequence). CDR3 length: 15 amino acids. Trimming left V 2 bases short and J 4 bases short, with 12 bases between. In DNA, the CDR3 is TGTGCCAGCAGTTTAAAAGGCGGTTATTACAATGAGCAGTTCTTC. Amino acids: CASSLKGGYYNEQFF.